This TCR beta chain originates from a study of blood T cell repertoires in COVID-19. This clone was seen a few times. The CDR3 runs to 13 residues. Germline CDR1 is MNHEY and CDR2 is SVGAGI. Trimming shortened V by 6 bases and J by 5 bases, and 13 bases separated the two germline ends. Recovered participants had two consecutive negative NP/OP PCR tests, healthcare professional clearance, or symptom resolution. Sequenced by immunoSEQ multiplex PCR; TCRdb stores in-frame clones only, minus some. Of around 150,000 clones in the sample, 65% to 85% are singletons; the top ten hold roughly 6%. Sequenced: PBMCs or T cells enriched from blood (not recorded which). This chain connects TRBV6-5 to TRBJ1-1; the D gene is possibly TRBD1 (6 bases). The sequence came from a man aged 35 to 55 who had recovered from COVID-19. CDR3 in DNA: TGTGCCAGCAGACTACAGGGCGGGACTGAAGCTTTCTTT. Its translation is CASRLQGGTEAFF.